This TCR beta chain is drawn from a study of identical twins. Whole-study findings and limits: Reduced insertions were recorded for abundant cord blood beta clonotypes, with no such pattern in memory repertoires.

Template switching, a step in the protocol, added a universal primer site, and cDNA carried unique molecular identifiers. From the 5' RACE reads, TCRdb called clonotypes with MiXCR, one entry per CDR3 protein. The repertoire consists of 600,000 to 800,000 distinct CDR3 sequences, with approximately 22% occurring once and the leading ten covering roughly 4.3%. Notes on this clonotype: No antigen is known for it.

Germline V gives CDR1 SGHRS, CDR2 YFSETQ. CDR3 length: 13 residues. Trimming pared 4 bases from V and 5 bases from J, leaving 12 bases between. The data also belong to a second study, concerning T cells expressing NK-cell markers.

This clonotype was sampled from a woman between 18 and 29 years old in good health. Source material: PBMCs. This sequence joins TRBV5-1 and TRBJ1-2, with a tentative D call TRBD1 (5 bases). CDR3 sequence reads: CASSRGEGYGYTF. The CDR3 DNA follows: TGCGCCAGCAGCCGAGGGGAAGGGTATGGCTACACCTTC.